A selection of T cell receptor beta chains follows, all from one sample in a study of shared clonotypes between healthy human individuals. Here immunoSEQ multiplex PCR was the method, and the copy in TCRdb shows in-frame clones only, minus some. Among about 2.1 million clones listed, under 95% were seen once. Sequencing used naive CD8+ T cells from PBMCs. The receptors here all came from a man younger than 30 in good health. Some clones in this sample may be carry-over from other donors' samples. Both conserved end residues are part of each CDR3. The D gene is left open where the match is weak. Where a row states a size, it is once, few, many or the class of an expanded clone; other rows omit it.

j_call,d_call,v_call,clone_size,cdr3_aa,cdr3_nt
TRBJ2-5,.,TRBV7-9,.,CASSLGLVVGQGQETQYF,TGTGCCAGCAGCTTAGGATTGGTCGTTGGGCAGGGCCAAGAGACCCAGTACTTC
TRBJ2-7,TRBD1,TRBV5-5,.,CASSSPGQGAVMGTWEYF,TGTGCCAGCAGCTCCCCGGGACAGGGTGCAGTTATGGGTACTTGGGAGTACTTC
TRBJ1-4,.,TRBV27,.,CASRPWRAGDEKLFF,TGTGCCAGCAGGCCATGGCGGGCAGGTGATGAAAAACTGTTTTTT
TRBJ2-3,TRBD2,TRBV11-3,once,CASSASAVAGGYGDTQYF,TGTGCCAGCAGCGCAAGCGCGGTAGCGGGAGGGTATGGAGATACGCAGTATTTT
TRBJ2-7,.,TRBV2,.,CASSPGRVGYEQYF,TGTGCCAGCAGTCCAGGTAGGGTCGGATACGAGCAGTACTTC
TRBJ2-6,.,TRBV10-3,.,CAISELRNGETGANVLTF,TGTGCCATCAGTGAGCTCAGGAACGGGGAGACAGGGGCCAACGTCCTGACTTTC
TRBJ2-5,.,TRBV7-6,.,CASSSDPGPDAETQYF,TGTGCCAGCAGCTCAGACCCGGGACCCGACGCAGAGACCCAGTACTTC
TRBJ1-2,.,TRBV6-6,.,CASSLRVGGIYGYTF,TGTGCCAGCAGCCTACGGGTAGGGGGTATTTATGGCTACACCTTC
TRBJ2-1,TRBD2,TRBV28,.,CASSLRLAELGEQFF,TGTGCCAGCAGTTTAAGGCTAGCGGAGTTGGGCGAGCAGTTCTTC
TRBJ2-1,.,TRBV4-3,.,CASSQASKSYNEQFF,TGCGCCAGCAGCCAAGCTAGTAAGTCCTACAATGAGCAGTTCTTC
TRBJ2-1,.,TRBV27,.,CASSYALGSEQFF,TGTGCCAGCAGCTATGCCCTCGGCAGTGAGCAGTTCTTC
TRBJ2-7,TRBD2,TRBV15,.,CATSRGSGSYEQYF,TGTGCCACCAGCAGAGGTAGCGGGAGCTACGAGCAGTACTTC
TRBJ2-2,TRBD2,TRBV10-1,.,CATAFWGHSGRGGGELFF,TGCGCCACCGCATTCTGGGGCCACTCTGGGAGGGGCGGCGGGGAGCTGTTTTTT
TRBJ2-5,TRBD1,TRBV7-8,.,CASSLAGTALTQYF,TGTGCCAGCAGCTTAGCGGGGACAGCGCTGACCCAGTACTTC
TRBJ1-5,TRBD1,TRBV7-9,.,CASSPGTVGYSNQPQHF,TGTGCCAGCAGCCCGGGGACAGTTGGCTATAGCAATCAGCCCCAGCATTTT
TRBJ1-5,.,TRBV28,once,CASSQADQPQHF,TGTGCCAGCAGTCAAGCGGATCAGCCCCAGCATTTT
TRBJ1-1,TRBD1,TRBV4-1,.,CASSQRQGQNTEAFF,TGCGCCAGCAGCCAAAGACAGGGGCAGAACACTGAAGCTTTCTTT
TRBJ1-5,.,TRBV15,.,CATSQRLEGNQPQHF,TGTGCCACCAGCCAACGACTCGAGGGGAATCAGCCCCAGCATTTT
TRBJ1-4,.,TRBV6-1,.,CASRIGDEKLFF,TGTGCCAGCAGGATCGGGGATGAAAAACTGTTTTTT
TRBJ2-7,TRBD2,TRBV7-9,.,CASSFAAGGYEQYF,TGTGCCAGCAGCTTTGCAGCGGGAGGGTACGAGCAGTACTTC
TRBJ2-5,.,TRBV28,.,CASFPRSQETQYF,TGTGCCAGTTTCCCCCGCAGCCAAGAGACCCAGTACTTC
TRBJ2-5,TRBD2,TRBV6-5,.,CASSSRTSALQETQYF,TGTGCCAGCAGTTCCCGGACTAGCGCTCTTCAAGAGACCCAGTACTTC
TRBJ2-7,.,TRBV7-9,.,CASSKSGEQYF,TGTGCCAGCAGCAAGAGTGGCGAGCAGTACTTC
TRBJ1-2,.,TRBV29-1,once,CSVEEGVYGYTF,TGCAGCGTTGAAGAAGGGGTTTATGGCTACACCTTC
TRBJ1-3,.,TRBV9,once,CASSPEGPSRNTIYF,TGTGCCAGCAGCCCAGAGGGTCCCTCGAGAAACACCATATATTTT
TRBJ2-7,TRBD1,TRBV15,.,CATSREVTGGDEQYF,TGTGCCACCAGCAGAGAAGTGACAGGGGGCGACGAGCAGTACTTC
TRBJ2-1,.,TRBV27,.,CASRPPGRTYNEQFF,TGTGCCAGCAGACCCCCGGGCAGGACCTACAATGAGCAGTTCTTC
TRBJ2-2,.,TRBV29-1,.,CSVEGQGGTGELFF,TGCAGCGTTGAGGGGCAGGGAGGTACCGGGGAGCTGTTTTTT
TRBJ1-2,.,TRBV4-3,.,CASSQDQGPNYGYTF,TGCGCCAGCAGCCAAGATCAGGGCCCGAACTATGGCTACACCTTC
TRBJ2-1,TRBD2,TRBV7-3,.,CASSPRLAPPNEQFF,TGTGCCAGCAGCCCTAGACTAGCGCCCCCGAATGAGCAGTTCTTC
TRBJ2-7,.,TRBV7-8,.,CASSENEGQSYEQYF,TGTGCCAGCAGTGAGAACGAAGGACAGAGCTACGAGCAGTACTTC
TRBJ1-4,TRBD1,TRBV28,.,CASRPDRGQGKLFF,TGTGCCAGCAGACCGGACAGGGGTCAAGGAAAACTGTTTTTT
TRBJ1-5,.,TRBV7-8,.,CASSLEQIRGQPQHF,TGTGCCAGCAGCTTAGAACAGATCAGGGGTCAGCCCCAGCATTTT
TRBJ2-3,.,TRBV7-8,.,CASSLWTGSDTQYF,TGTGCCAGCAGCTTATGGACGGGATCAGATACGCAGTATTTT
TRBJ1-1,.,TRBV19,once,CAIRGGVAEAFF,TGTGCCATAAGAGGGGGGGTCGCTGAAGCTTTCTTT
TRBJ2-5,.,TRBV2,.,CASIGWEEGEETQYF,TGTGCCAGCATTGGGTGGGAGGAGGGTGAAGAGACCCAGTACTTC
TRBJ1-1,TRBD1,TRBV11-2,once,CASSHSGTGGRTEAFF,TGTGCCAGCAGTCACTCCGGGACAGGGGGCCGTACTGAAGCTTTCTTT
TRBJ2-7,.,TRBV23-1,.,CASGSLGYEQYF,TGCGCCAGCGGCTCCTTAGGGTACGAGCAGTACTTC
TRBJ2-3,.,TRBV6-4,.,CASSDAGLDTDTQYF,TGTGCCAGCAGTGACGCAGGGCTGGACACAGATACGCAGTATTTT
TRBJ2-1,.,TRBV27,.,CASSSSPLGRDEQFF,TGTGCCAGCAGTTCCTCTCCGCTGGGACGTGATGAGCAGTTCTTC
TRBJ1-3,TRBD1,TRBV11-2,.,CASSLERGHGNTIYF,TGTGCCAGCAGCTTAGAAAGGGGGCATGGAAACACCATATATTTT
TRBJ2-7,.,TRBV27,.,CASSRSRHEQYF,TGTGCCAGCAGCAGATCTCGCCACGAGCAGTACTTC
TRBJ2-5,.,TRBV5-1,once,CASRGAQGLQETQYF,TGCGCCAGCAGGGGCGCGCAGGGCCTCCAAGAGACCCAGTACTTC
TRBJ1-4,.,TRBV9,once,CASSVKGATNEKLFF,TGTGCCAGCAGCGTAAAAGGGGCAACTAATGAAAAACTGTTTTTT
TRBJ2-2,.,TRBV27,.,CASSLGTSNTGELFF,TGTGCCAGCAGTTTAGGGACTTCGAACACCGGGGAGCTGTTTTTT
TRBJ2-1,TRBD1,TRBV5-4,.,CASSLFGTGGGGEQFF,TGTGCCAGCAGCTTGTTTGGGACAGGGGGCGGAGGTGAGCAGTTCTTC
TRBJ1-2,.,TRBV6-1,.,CASSGETGLDF,TGTGCCAGCAGTGGAGAGACAGGCCTTGATTTC
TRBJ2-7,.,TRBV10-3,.,CAISEDTGSYEQYF,TGTGCCATCAGTGAGGATACAGGTTCCTACGAGCAGTACTTC
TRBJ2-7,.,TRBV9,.,CASSVATVSTYEQYF,TGTGCCAGCAGCGTAGCAACAGTCTCAACCTACGAGCAGTACTTC
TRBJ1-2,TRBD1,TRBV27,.,CASSLVGTGNYGYTF,TGTGCCAGCAGTTTAGTCGGGACAGGCAACTATGGCTACACCTTC
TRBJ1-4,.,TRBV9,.,CASSVAGTEKLFF,TGTGCCAGCAGCGTAGCGGGGACAGAAAAACTGTTTTTT
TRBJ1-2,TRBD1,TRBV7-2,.,CASSFLSPGQEGYTF,TGTGCCAGCAGCTTCTTAAGCCCGGGACAGGAAGGCTACACCTTC
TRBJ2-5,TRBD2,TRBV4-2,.,CASSPGTSGSQETQYF,TGTGCCAGCAGCCCAGGGACTAGCGGGTCCCAAGAGACCCAGTACTTC
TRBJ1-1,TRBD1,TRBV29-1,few,CSVEGGQGNTEAFF,TGCAGCGTTGAAGGGGGACAGGGAAACACTGAAGCTTTCTTT